The rows below give T cell receptor beta chains drawn from one sample of a study of a mutant IDH1 vaccine in newly diagnosed glioma. Sequencing used immunoSEQ multiplex PCR; TCRdb keeps in-frame clones, though not all of them. Altogether 40,000 to 45,000 clones are present, 83% being singletons, with the ten largest covering roughly 5%. Antigens of these TCRs are unknown. The sequencing here drew on PBMCs, taken from a glioma patient whose treatment included an IDH1 peptide vaccine. The receptors come from a woman in her forties or fifties with glioma. Each CDR3 is given with its conserved first and last residue. Fields, in order: D gene, V gene, clone size, J gene, CDR3 protein, CDR3 DNA. D genes are given only for firm matches. Clone size appears in some rows only: once, few, many, or a class for an expanded clone.

>NA|TRBV2|NA|TRBJ1-5
CASGDQPQHF
TGTGCCAGCGGAGATCAGCCCCAGCATTTT
>NA|TRBV4-1|NA|TRBJ1-1
CASSHKGIDTEAFF
TGCGCCAGCAGCCATAAAGGGATTGACACTGAAGCTTTCTTT
>NA|TRBV4-2|few|TRBJ2-7
CASSQDEGGAYEQYF
TGTGCCAGCAGCCAAGATGAGGGGGGGGCCTACGAGCAGTACTTC
>TRBD1|TRBV7-2|NA|TRBJ1-4
CASSLGRDRNEKLFF
TGTGCCAGCAGCTTGGGCCGGGACAGAAATGAAAAACTGTTTTTT
>TRBD1|TRBV5-4|NA|TRBJ1-5
CASSLSGQPNQPQHF
TGTGCCAGCAGCTTGTCGGGACAGCCCAATCAGCCCCAGCATTTT
>NA|TRBV14|NA|TRBJ1-1
CASSQQGPMNTEAFF
TGTGCCAGCAGCCAACAGGGCCCCATGAACACTGAAGCTTTCTTT
>NA|TRBV7-2|NA|TRBJ1-5
CASSLAGNGQPQHF
TGTGCCAGCAGCTTAGCGGGGAACGGTCAGCCCCAGCATTTT
>NA|TRBV27|NA|TRBJ2-4
CASSFKLGTKNIQYF
TGTGCCAGCAGTTTTAAATTGGGGACAAAAAACATTCAGTACTTC
>TRBD2|TRBV30|once|TRBJ2-2
CAGQGMGGSGELFF
TGTGCCGGGCAAGGGATGGGGGGGTCCGGGGAGCTGTTTTTT
>NA|TRBV2|NA|TRBJ1-2
CASQPPLRTSYGYTF
TGTGCCAGCCAACCCCCCCTGAGGACCTCCTATGGCTACACCTTC
>TRBD1|TRBV2|NA|TRBJ1-5
CASSETGRQGINQPQHF
TGTGCCAGCAGTGAAACGGGACGACAGGGCATCAATCAGCCCCAGCATTTT
>TRBD2|TRBV18|NA|TRBJ2-2
CASSPRTSGANTGELFF
TGTGCCAGCTCACCCCGGACTAGCGGGGCAAACACCGGGGAGCTGTTTTTT
>NA|TRBV10-3|NA|TRBJ1-6
CAIATGNYSPLHF
TGTGCCATCGCAACGGGAAATTATTCACCCCTCCACTTT
>NA|TRBV5-1|NA|TRBJ2-2
CASSLGRSGELFF
TGCGCCAGCAGCCTAGGGCGGTCCGGGGAGCTGTTTTTT
>TRBD1|TRBV9|once|TRBJ1-2
CASSVGGQAQGNGYTF
TGTGCCAGCAGCGTAGGGGGACAGGCTCAGGGGAATGGCTACACCTTC
>NA|TRBV30|NA|TRBJ1-2
CAWSVRGQQANYGYTF
TGTGCCTGGAGTGTACGTGGGCAGCAAGCTAACTATGGCTACACCTTC
>NA|TRBV7-2|NA|TRBJ2-5
CASSLGAGVHSGETQYF
TGTGCCAGCAGCTTAGGAGCCGGGGTTCATTCAGGGGAGACCCAGTACTTC
>NA|TRBV6-1|once|TRBJ1-1
CASSETRDVAEAFF
TGTGCCAGCAGTGAAACCCGGGACGTCGCTGAAGCTTTCTTT
>NA|TRBV28|NA|TRBJ2-7
CASSSPGDGIYEQYF
TGTGCCAGCAGTTCCCCGGGGGACGGTATCTACGAGCAGTACTTC
>TRBD1|TRBV10-3|NA|TRBJ2-1
CAISEQGASEQFF
TGTGCCATCAGTGAACAGGGGGCATCTGAGCAGTTCTTC
>NA|TRBV4-3|NA|TRBJ2-2
CASSQSTGTGELFF
TGCGCCAGCAGCCAATCGACAGGCACCGGGGAGCTGTTTTTT
>TRBD1|TRBV19|NA|TRBJ1-1
CASSPGQGLNTEAFF
TGTGCCAGTAGCCCCGGACAGGGGTTGAACACTGAAGCTTTCTTT
>NA|TRBV6-1|NA|TRBJ2-5
CASSVLGGQGGETQYF
TGTGCCAGCAGTGTTTTAGGGGGGCAGGGGGGAGAGACCCAGTACTTC
>NA|TRBV25-1|NA|TRBJ1-4
CASSPPGGQQMFF
TGTGCCAGCAGTCCCCCCGGGGGCCAACAAATGTTTTTT
>NA|TRBV2|few|TRBJ1-1
CASRPGRGEGTEAFF
TGTGCCAGCAGGCCTGGTCGGGGAGAGGGCACTGAAGCTTTCTTT
>NA|TRBV6-5|NA|TRBJ1-2
CASSYSGGNYGYTF
TGTGCCAGCAGTTACTCGGGGGGGAACTATGGCTACACCTTC
>NA|TRBV29-1|NA|TRBJ2-1
CSARIAGNEQFF
TGCAGCGCGAGGATTGCCGGGAATGAGCAGTTCTTC
>NA|TRBV9|NA|TRBJ2-2
CASSPEGSLTGELFF
TGTGCCAGCAGCCCTGAGGGATCCCTCACCGGGGAGCTGTTTTTT
>NA|TRBV14|NA|TRBJ2-1
CASSQAGLVYYEQFF
TGTGCCAGCAGCCAAGCGGGGCTCGTCTACTATGAGCAGTTCTTC
>NA|TRBV5-1|few|TRBJ2-7
CASSVALSYEQYF
TGCGCCAGCAGCGTGGCACTCTCCTACGAGCAGTACTTC
>TRBD2|TRBV7-8|NA|TRBJ2-5
CASSLAGTSGQETQYF
TGTGCCAGCAGCTTAGCCGGGACTAGCGGACAAGAGACCCAGTACTTC
>NA|TRBV30|NA|TRBJ1-1
CAWSASAEAFF
TGTGCCTGGAGTGCTTCGGCTGAAGCTTTCTTT
>NA|TRBV2|NA|TRBJ1-5
CASSEERDQPQHF
TGTGCCAGCAGTGAAGAACGGGATCAGCCCCAGCATTTT
>NA|TRBV4-2|NA|TRBJ1-1
CASSQGPTETYTEAFF
TGTGCCAGCAGCCAAGGCCCGACAGAGACTTACACTGAAGCTTTCTTT
>TRBD1|TRBV19|NA|TRBJ1-6
CASSIGGDRNSPLHF
TGTGCCAGTAGTATAGGCGGGGACAGAAATTCACCCCTCCACTTT
>NA|TRBV19|few|TRBJ1-1
CASSIDGSVNTEAFF
TGTGCCAGTAGTATAGACGGTTCCGTGAACACTGAAGCTTTCTTT
>NA|TRBV15|NA|TRBJ2-4
CATSRDGVGNIQYF
TGTGCCACCAGCAGAGATGGGGTGGGGAACATTCAGTACTTC
>TRBD1|TRBV4-1|NA|TRBJ2-5
CASSQVLMGQGVKETQYF
TGCGCCAGCAGCCAAGTTTTAATGGGGCAGGGGGTGAAGGAGACCCAGTACTTC
>TRBD1|TRBV6-4|NA|TRBJ1-6
CASRTGGQSDNSPLHF
TGTGCCAGCAGAACGGGGGGACAGAGCGATAATTCACCCCTCCACTTT
>NA|TRBV7-2|NA|TRBJ1-4
CASSPTNEKLFF
TGTGCCAGCAGCCCAACTAATGAAAAACTGTTTTTT
>TRBD1|TRBV5-1|NA|TRBJ1-1
CASSGGQGVNTEAFF
TGCGCCAGCAGCGGGGGACAGGGGGTGAACACTGAAGCTTTCTTT